This T cell receptor beta chain derives from a study of blood T cell repertoires in COVID-19. The method was immunoSEQ multiplex PCR; TCRdb's version includes in-frame clones alone and lacks a portion of them. The data contain a few hundred thousand clones, about 86% of them singletons. The V and J ends lost 5 bases and 2 bases, in that order; junction bases with no gene match: 8. This CDR3 region has 15 residues. The germline V gene encodes CDR1 MNHEY and CDR2 SMNVEV (reference sequence). Specimen: PBMCs or T cells enriched from blood (not recorded which). The genes are TRBV27 and TRBJ1-2, with 7 bases lining up with TRBD1. This TCR was recovered from a middle-aged woman with acute COVID-19. The CDR3 DNA follows: TGTGCCAGCAGTCTAAGGACAGGTTGGAACTATGGCTACACCTTC. It is translated as CASSLRTGWNYGYTF.